This T cell receptor beta chain was recorded in a study of cytomegalovirus exposure and HLA in healthy donors. Study-wide findings and caveats: HLA allele associations emerged for about 16,000 TCR beta sequences in a later analysis, at 0.05 false discovery rate. Analyzed later, association rates of TCRs varied across HLA loci, with DRB1 most and HLA-C fewest. Equally common other TCR beta chains were less clonally expanded than HLA-associated ones, a later analysis found.

For this clone: The antigen is undetermined.

Regarding donors, all were healthy bone marrow donors. The V and J ends lost 5 bases and 0 bases respectively, with 10 bases between them. The CDR3 is 13 amino acids. Germline assignment: CDR1 SQVTM and CDR2 ANQGSEA. PCR was performed using 60 Vbeta and 13 Jbeta primers. Sequencing was performed with immunoSEQ multiplex PCR; in TCRdb, only in-frame clones are kept and a portion is missing. The data show around 110,000 clones, with roughly 9.9% seen just once and less than 4% held by the top ten. The rearrangement uses TRBV29-1 and TRBJ1-1, with no clear D. The sequencing sample was made of PBMCs. The sequence derives from a man aged 25-40 years in good health and CMV-seronegative. CDR3 protein: CSVLGVMNTEAFF. CDR3 coding DNA: TGCAGCGTTCTAGGAGTCATGAACACTGAAGCTTTCTTT.